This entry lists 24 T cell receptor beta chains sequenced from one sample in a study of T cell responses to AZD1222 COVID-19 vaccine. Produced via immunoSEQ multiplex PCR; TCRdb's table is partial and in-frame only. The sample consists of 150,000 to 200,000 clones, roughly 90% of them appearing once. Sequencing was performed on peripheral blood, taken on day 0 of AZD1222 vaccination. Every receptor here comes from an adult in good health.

The CDR3 reads CASSDRPWREYF. DNA of the CDR3: TGCGCCAGCAGTGATAGGCCCTGGAGGGAGTACTTC. V and J are TRBV10-1 and TRBJ2-7, with D tentatively TRBD2 (6 bases). The CDR3 runs 12 residues. The V and J ends lost 3 bases and 11 bases respectively, with 14 bases between them. Germline assignment: CDR1 WNHNN and CDR2 SYGVQD (reference sequence).

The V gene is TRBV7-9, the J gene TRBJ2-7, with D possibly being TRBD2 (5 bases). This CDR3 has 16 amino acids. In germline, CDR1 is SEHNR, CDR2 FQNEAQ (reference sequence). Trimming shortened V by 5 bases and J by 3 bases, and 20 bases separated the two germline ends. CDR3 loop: CASSRLLSIMDYEQYF. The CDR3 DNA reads TGTGCCAGCAGCCGACTACTGAGTATCATGGACTACGAGCAGTACTTC.

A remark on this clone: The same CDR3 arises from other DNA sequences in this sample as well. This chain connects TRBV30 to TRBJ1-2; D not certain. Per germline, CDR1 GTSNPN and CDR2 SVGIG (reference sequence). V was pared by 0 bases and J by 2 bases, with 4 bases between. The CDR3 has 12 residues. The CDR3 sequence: CAWSVENYGYTF. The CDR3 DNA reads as TGTGCCTGGAGTGTCGAGAACTATGGCTACACCTTC.

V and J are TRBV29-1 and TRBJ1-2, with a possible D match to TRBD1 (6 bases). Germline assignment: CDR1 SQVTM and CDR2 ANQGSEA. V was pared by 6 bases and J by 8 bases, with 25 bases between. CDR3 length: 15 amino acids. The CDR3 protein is CSVDAWRTARGGYTF. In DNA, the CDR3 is TGCAGCGTCGACGCCTGGAGGACAGCTCGGGGAGGCTACACCTTC.

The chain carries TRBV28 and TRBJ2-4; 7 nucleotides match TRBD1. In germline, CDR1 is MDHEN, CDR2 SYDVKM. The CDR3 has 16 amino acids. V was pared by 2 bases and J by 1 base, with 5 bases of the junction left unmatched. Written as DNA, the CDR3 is TGTGCCAGCAGTTTACCAGACAGGGCTGCCAAAAACATTCAGTACTTC. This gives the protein CASSLPDRAAKNIQYF.

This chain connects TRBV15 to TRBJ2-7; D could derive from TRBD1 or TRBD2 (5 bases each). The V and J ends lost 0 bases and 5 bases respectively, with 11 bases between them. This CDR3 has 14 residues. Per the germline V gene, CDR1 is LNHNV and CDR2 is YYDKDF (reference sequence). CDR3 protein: CATSRDRRDHEQYF. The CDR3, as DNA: TGTGCCACCAGCAGAGATCGTCGGGACCACGAGCAGTACTTC.

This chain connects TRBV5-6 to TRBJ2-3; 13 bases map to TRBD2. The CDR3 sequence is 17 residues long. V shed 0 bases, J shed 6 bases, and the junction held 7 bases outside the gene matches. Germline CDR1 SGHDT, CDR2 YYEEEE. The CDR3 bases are TGTGCCAGCAGCTTGGTGACTAGCGGGAGGAGGTTGGATACGCAGTATTTT. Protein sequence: CASSLVTSGRRLDTQYF.

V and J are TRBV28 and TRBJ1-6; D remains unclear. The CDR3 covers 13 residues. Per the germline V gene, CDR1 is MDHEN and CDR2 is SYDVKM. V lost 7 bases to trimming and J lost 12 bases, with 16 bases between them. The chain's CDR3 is CASNQAPSVPLHF. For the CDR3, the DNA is TGTGCCAGCAACCAGGCCCCATCGGTACCCCTCCACTTT.

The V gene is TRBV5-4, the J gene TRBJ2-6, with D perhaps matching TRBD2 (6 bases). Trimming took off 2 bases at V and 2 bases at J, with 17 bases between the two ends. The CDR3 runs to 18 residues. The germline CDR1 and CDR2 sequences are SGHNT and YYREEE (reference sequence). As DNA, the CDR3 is TGTGCCAGCAGCTTTGGAGGGACCGTAGCCACTGGGGCCAACGTCCTGACTTTC. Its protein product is CASSFGGTVATGANVLTF.

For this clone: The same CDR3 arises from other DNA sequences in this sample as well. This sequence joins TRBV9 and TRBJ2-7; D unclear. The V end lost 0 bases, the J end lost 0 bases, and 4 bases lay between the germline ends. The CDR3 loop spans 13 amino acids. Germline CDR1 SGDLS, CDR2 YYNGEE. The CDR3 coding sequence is TGTGCCAGCAGCGTAGAGGGCTCCTACGAGCAGTACTTC. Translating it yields CASSVEGSYEQYF.

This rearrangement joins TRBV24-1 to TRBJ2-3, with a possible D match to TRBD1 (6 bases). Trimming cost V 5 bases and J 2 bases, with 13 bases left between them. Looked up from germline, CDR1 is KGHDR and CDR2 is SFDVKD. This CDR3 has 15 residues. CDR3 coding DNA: TGTGCCACCAGTGCCTTTAGGGACAACACAGATACGCAGTATTTT. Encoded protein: CATSAFRDNTDTQYF.

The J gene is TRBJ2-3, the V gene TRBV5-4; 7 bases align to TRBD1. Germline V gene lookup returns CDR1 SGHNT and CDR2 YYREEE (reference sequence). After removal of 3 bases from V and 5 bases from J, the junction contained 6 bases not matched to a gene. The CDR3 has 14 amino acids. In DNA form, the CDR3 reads TGTGCCAGCAGCTCGAGGACAGGTCTAGATACGCAGTATTTT. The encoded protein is CASSSRTGLDTQYF.

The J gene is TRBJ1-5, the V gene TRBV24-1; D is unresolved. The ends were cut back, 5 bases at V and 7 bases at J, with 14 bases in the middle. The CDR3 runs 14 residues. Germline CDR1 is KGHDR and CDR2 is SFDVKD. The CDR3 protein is CATSVGDPGQPQHF. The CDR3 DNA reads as TGTGCCACCAGTGTGGGCGACCCGGGGCAGCCCCAGCATTTT.

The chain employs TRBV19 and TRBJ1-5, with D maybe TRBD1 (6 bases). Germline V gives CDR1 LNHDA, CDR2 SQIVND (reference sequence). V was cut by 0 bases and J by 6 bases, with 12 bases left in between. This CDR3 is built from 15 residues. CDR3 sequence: CASSIDQGGGQPQHF. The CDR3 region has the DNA TGTGCCAGTAGTATAGATCAAGGGGGGGGTCAGCCCCAGCATTTT.

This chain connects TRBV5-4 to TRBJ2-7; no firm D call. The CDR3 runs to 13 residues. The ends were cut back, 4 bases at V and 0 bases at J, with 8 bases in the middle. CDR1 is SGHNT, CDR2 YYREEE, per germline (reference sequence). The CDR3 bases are TGTGCCAGCAGCGGCATAAACTCCTACGAGCAGTACTTC. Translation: CASSGINSYEQYF.

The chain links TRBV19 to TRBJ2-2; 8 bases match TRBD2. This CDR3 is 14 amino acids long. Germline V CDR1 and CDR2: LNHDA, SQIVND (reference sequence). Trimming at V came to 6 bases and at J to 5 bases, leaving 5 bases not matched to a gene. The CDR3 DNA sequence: TGTGCCAGTAGATCGGGGGGGTCGACCGGGGAGCTGTTTTTT. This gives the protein CASRSGGSTGELFF.

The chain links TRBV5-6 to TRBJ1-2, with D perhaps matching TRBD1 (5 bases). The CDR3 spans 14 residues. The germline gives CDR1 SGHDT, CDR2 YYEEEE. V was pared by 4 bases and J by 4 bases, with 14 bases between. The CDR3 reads CASSRGDRGYGYTF. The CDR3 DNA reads TGTGCCAGCAGCCGGGGGGACCGGGGCTATGGCTACACCTTC.

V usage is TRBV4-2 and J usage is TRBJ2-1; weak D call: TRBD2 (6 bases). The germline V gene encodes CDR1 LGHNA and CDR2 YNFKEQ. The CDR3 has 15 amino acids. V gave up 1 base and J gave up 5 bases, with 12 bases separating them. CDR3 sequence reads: CASSQAGLVDNEQFF. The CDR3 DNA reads TGTGCCAGCAGCCAAGCGGGACTCGTTGACAATGAGCAGTTCTTC.

The CDR3 reads CASSLAGLWSYTF. CDR3 nucleotide sequence: TGTGCCAGCAGTTTAGCAGGGCTTTGGAGCTACACCTTC. The V gene is TRBV28, the J gene TRBJ1-2; D might be TRBD1 (5 bases). V was clipped by 2 bases and J by 9 bases, with 13 bases between them. The CDR3 has 13 residues. The germline gives CDR1 MDHEN, CDR2 SYDVKM.

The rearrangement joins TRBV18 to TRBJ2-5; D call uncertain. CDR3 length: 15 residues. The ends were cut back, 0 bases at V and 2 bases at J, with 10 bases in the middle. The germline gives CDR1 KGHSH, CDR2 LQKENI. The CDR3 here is CASSPPTRRQETQYF. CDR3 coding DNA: TGTGCCAGCTCACCACCGACGCGTCGTCAAGAGACCCAGTACTTC.

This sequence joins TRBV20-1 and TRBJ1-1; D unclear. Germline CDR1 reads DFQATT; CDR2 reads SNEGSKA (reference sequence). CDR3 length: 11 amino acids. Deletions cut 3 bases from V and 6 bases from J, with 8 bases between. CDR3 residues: CSARGMAEAFF. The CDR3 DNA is TGCAGTGCTAGGGGTATGGCTGAAGCTTTCTTT.

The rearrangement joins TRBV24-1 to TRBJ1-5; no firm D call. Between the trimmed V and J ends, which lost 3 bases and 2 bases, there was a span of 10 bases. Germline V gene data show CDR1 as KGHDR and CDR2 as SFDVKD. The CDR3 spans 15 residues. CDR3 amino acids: CATSDTTGGNQPQHF. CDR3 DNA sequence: TGTGCCACCAGTGATACGACCGGAGGCAATCAGCCCCAGCATTTT.

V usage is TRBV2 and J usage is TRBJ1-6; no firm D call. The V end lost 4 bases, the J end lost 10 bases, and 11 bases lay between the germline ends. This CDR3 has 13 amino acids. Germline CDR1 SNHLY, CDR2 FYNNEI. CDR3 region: CASSGERLSPLHF. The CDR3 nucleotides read TGTGCCAGCAGTGGAGAGAGACTGTCACCCCTCCACTTT.

The CDR3 DNA is TGTGCCAGCTCACCCCCGACAAACACCGGGGAGCTGTTTTTT. Encoded protein: CASSPPTNTGELFF. The V and J genes are TRBV18 and TRBJ2-2; D not resolved. This CDR3 is built from 14 residues. Germline V gene sequence: CDR1 KGHSH, CDR2 LQKENI. Trimming took 3 bases from V and 2 from J, leaving 7 bases between them.